The 3 T cell receptor beta chains below all came from one sample that was sequenced in a study of blood T cell repertoires in COVID-19. TCRdb keeps only in-frame clones here, not all; method: immunoSEQ multiplex PCR. The table records over 85,000 clones, about nine tenths of them present only once. Sequenced material: peripheral blood. The source is a male donor with acute or convalescent COVID-19.

The chain recombines TRBV6-5 with TRBJ1-2, with D unclear. The CDR3 totals 13 residues. V was trimmed by 0 bases and J by 8 bases, leaving 10 bases between them. From germline, CDR1 is MNHEY and CDR2 SVGAGI. CDR3 residues: CASSYSNIQGYTF. CDR3 DNA sequence: TGTGCCAGCAGTTACTCGAATATCCAGGGCTACACCTTC.

This chain links TRBV19 with TRBJ2-1; D is unresolved. V was cut by 3 bases and J by 1 base, with 7 bases left in between. The CDR3 sequence is 14 residues long. Per the germline V gene, CDR1 is LNHDA and CDR2 is SQIVND (reference sequence). CDR3 in amino acids: CASSISGSYNEQFF. CDR3 in DNA: TGTGCCAGTAGTATCTCAGGTTCCTACAATGAGCAGTTCTTC.

V usage is TRBV18 and J usage is TRBJ1-4, with D unresolved. Germline CDR1 KGHSH, CDR2 LQKENI. The V and J ends lost 6 bases and 6 bases respectively, with 14 bases between them. There are 14 residues in the CDR3. CDR3 amino acids: CASSRTFGDEKLFF. CDR3 nucleotide sequence: TGTGCCAGCTCGAGGACCTTCGGGGATGAAAAACTGTTTTTT.